This TCR beta chain was sequenced for a study of blood T cell repertoires in COVID-19. Study-wide background: Both acute and convalescent COVID-19 samples were obtained from the United States, Italy and Spain. PBMCs, B-cell-depleted T cells, or T cells provided the cDNA or gDNA that made up the material.

Original handling: Amplification from reference gene primers served as the basis for estimated nucleated cell counts. Clones were read by immunoSEQ multiplex PCR, and TCRdb kept only the in-frame ones, dropping some. V and J calls and clone size follow that table, whereas D and trimming were derived from the DNA. The table records 200,000 or so clones, around 80% of them present only once. Sequencing was done on a sample of peripheral blood. This TCR derives from a human donor with acute or convalescent COVID-19. The donor label of this sample is uncertain.

The CDR3 here is CASSSGTVNTGELFF. Here the CDR3 DNA reads TGTGCCAGCAGCTCCGGGACAGTGAACACCGGGGAGCTGTTTTTT. The chain uses TRBV5-4 and TRBJ2-2; the match to TRBD1 covers 7 bases. Losses at the gene ends were 3 bases for V and 1 base for J; bases not matched to a gene: 3. This CDR3 contains 15 residues. The germline V gene encodes CDR1 SGHNT and CDR2 YYREEE (reference sequence).